This paragraph covers one T cell receptor beta chain sequence. Its antigen is unknown. The data originate from a study of cytomegalovirus exposure and HLA in healthy donors. Notes on the study in general: Later on, an analysis found that several of the most significant clusters appeared to be linked to common viral pathogens, which included parvovirus B19. A later analysis found most CMV-associated TCR beta chains apparently HLA-restricted. Accurate prediction of most subjects' HLA-A and HLA-B alleles from TCR beta sequences was reported.

The CDR3 loop spans 14 amino acids. Trimming left V 3 bases short and J 0 bases short, with 8 bases between. The V gene's germline CDR1 is LNHNV and CDR2 YYDKDF (reference sequence). Both 60 Vbeta primers and 13 Jbeta primers went into the PCR. Profiling relied on immunoSEQ multiplex PCR, and the TCRdb table lists in-frame clones only, not all of them. The sample lists some 93,000 clones; 82% were seen once. The sample taken for sequencing was PBMCs. The V and J genes are TRBV15 and TRBJ1-1, with a possible D match to TRBD1 (6 bases). The clonotype was recovered from a man aged 50 to 60 in good health and CMV-seronegative. The DNA of the CDR3 is TGTGCCACCAGCAGGGACAGAATGAACACTGAAGCTTTCTTT. Amino acid sequence: CATSRDRMNTEAFF.